This paragraph reports one TCR beta chain. Its target is unknown. Per the germline V gene, CDR1 is LNHDA and CDR2 is SQIVND (reference sequence). V shed 5 bases, J shed 5 bases, and the junction held 21 bases outside the gene matches. CDR3 size: 19 residues. These data belong to a study of cytomegalovirus exposure and HLA in healthy donors. Study findings and constraints: It was shown in a later analysis that HLA-associated TCR beta chains were more clonally expanded than other, equally common chains. Most of the TCR beta V segments (in an earlier analysis) were productive either about 90% or about 30% of the time.

Primers included in the PCR were 60 Vbeta and 13 Jbeta primers. Sequenced by immunoSEQ multiplex PCR; TCRdb stores in-frame clones only, minus some. The sample records roughly 100,000 clones, around 72% being singletons. Specimen: PBMCs. J is TRBJ2-1 and V is TRBV19, with TRBD2 matching over 7 bases. The TCR originated in a man aged 25 to 40 in good health and CMV-seronegative. This CDR3 is CASSPSGPFNLAANNEQFF. In nucleotides, the CDR3 is TGTGCCAGTAGTCCCTCGGGACCGTTCAATCTAGCGGCGAACAATGAGCAGTTCTTC.